One and the same sample provided the 23 T cell receptor beta chains below, sequenced in a study of blood T cell repertoires in COVID-19. The protocol was immunoSEQ multiplex PCR, while the TCRdb copy is restricted to in-frame clones and leaves out a portion. The data contain over 85,000 clones, over 65% of them singletons. The sample taken for sequencing was peripheral blood. The receptors were gathered from a human donor in a cohort sampled during active COVID-19.

The V call is TRBV6-5, the J call TRBJ2-5, with 12 bases identical to TRBD1. This CDR3 is built from 14 residues. Per germline, CDR1 MNHEY and CDR2 SVGAGI. J was trimmed by 13 bases and V by 0 bases; bases with no gene match: 6. The CDR3, as DNA: TGTGCCAGCAGTTACTCGGGACAGGGGGCCACGTGGTACTTC. Amino acids: CASSYSGQGATWYF.

The chain carries TRBV6-5 and TRBJ1-2, with D possibly being TRBD1 (6 bases). The CDR3 is 12 amino acids. V lost 11 bases and J lost 4, with 14 bases in between. CDR1 and CDR2 (germline): MNHEY, SVGAGI. CDR3 nucleotides: TGTGCCTGCCGGGACACCACCTATGGCTACACCTTC. It yields the protein CACRDTTYGYTF.

This rearrangement joins TRBV18 to TRBJ2-2; D unresolved. V lost 6 bases, J lost 2 bases, and 16 bases lay in between. Per germline, CDR1 KGHSH and CDR2 LQKENI. The CDR3 has 16 residues. This CDR3 reads CASSYGLPSNTGELFF. CDR3 sequence (DNA): TGTGCCAGCTCTTACGGTCTTCCCTCCAACACCGGGGAGCTGTTTTTT.

The V call is TRBV2, the J call TRBJ2-3, with 10 bases identical to TRBD1. CDR1 is SNHLY and CDR2 is FYNNEI in the germline V gene. V lost 6 bases and J lost 3; bases outside the gene matches: 6. The length of the CDR3 is 15 residues. The CDR3 loop reads CASRDRGFSTDTQYF. DNA for the CDR3: TGTGCCAGCAGGGACAGGGGGTTCAGTACAGATACGCAGTATTTT.

This clone showed up just once. The chain combines TRBV2 with TRBJ2-5; possibly TRBD2 for D (6 bases). Germline CDR1 reads SNHLY; CDR2 reads FYNNEI. Trimming pared 8 bases from V and 1 base from J, leaving 8 bases between. The CDR3 contains 12 residues. CDR3 loop: CASRRGQETQYF. CDR3 in DNA: TGTGCCAGCCGGAGGGGCCAAGAGACCCAGTACTTC.

The chain uses TRBV19 and TRBJ1-5, with D perhaps matching TRBD1 (5 bases). The CDR3 totals 17 residues. Per the germline V gene, CDR1 is LNHDA and CDR2 is SQIVND (reference sequence). V shed 3 bases and J shed 7 bases, with 22 bases lying between them. In DNA, the CDR3 is TGTGCCAGTAGTATTGGGAGCGTGGGGGGAGGAAAACAGCCCCAGCATTTT. Protein sequence: CASSIGSVGGGKQPQHF.

The rearrangement joins TRBV2 to TRBJ2-2, with unresolved D. This CDR3 has 13 residues. Looked up from germline, CDR1 is SNHLY and CDR2 is FYNNEI. Trimming pared 5 bases from V and 8 bases from J, leaving 12 bases between. This chain's CDR3 is CASSILPRGELFF. The CDR3 nucleotides read TGTGCCAGCAGTATACTTCCCCGGGGGGAGCTGTTTTTT.

As to this clone: This sample also contains other DNA sequences that code for the same CDR3. The CDR3 loop reads CASSPGQGASPLHF. The CDR3 DNA follows: TGTGCCAGCTCACCTGGACAGGGGGCATCACCCCTCCACTTT. This chain joins TRBV18 and TRBJ1-6; 11 bases align to TRBD1. The CDR3 is made up of 14 amino acids. In germline, CDR1 is KGHSH, CDR2 LQKENI. V was clipped by 3 bases and J by 10 bases; unmatched bases: 2. The full variable domain, its missing parts supplied by reference TRBV18 and TRBJ1-6, is NAGVMQNPRHLVRRRGQEARLRCSPMKGHSHVYWYRQLPEEGLKFMVYLQKENIIDESGMPKERFSAEFPKEGPSILRIQQVVRGDSAAYFCASSPGQGASPLHFGNGTRLTVT.

The V and J genes are TRBV4-2 and TRBJ1-1; 8 nucleotides align to TRBD1. The V and J ends lost 1 base and 10 bases, in that order; junction bases with no gene match: 8. CDR3 size: 14 residues. The V gene's germline CDR1 is LGHNA and CDR2 YNFKEQ. CDR3 coding DNA: TGTGCCAGCAGCCAAGTTGACCAGGGGGCGGGAGCTTTCTTT. Its protein product is CASSQVDQGAGAFF.

The chain has TRBV24-1 and TRBJ1-5; TRBD1 is a possible D gene (5 bases). The CDR3 extends over 13 amino acids. Germline V lookup: CDR1 KGHDR, CDR2 SFDVKD. The V gene lost 3 bases and the J gene lost 4 bases, with 6 bases spanning the gap. The CDR3 loop reads CATSDGGNQPQHF. The CDR3 coding sequence is TGTGCCACCAGTGATGGGGGGAATCAGCCCCAGCATTTT.

V gene TRBV28 combines with J gene TRBJ2-7; D is perhaps TRBD1 (5 bases). V lost 1 base and J lost 0, with 10 bases in between. This CDR3 has 15 amino acids. Looked up from germline, CDR1 is MDHEN and CDR2 is SYDVKM. CDR3 amino acids: CASSLYAGNSYEQYF. CDR3 DNA sequence: TGTGCCAGCAGTTTATACGCAGGGAACTCCTACGAGCAGTACTTC.

This rearrangement joins TRBV24-1 to TRBJ2-2, with 10 bases matching TRBD1. The length of the CDR3 is 16 residues. Unmatched junction bases numbered 5, after V lost 3 bases and J lost 5 bases. Germline V gene sequence: CDR1 KGHDR, CDR2 SFDVKD. CDR3 DNA sequence: TGTGCCACCAGTGATCCCCGGACAGGGGGAACCGGGGAGCTGTTTTTT. It is translated as CATSDPRTGGTGELFF.

This chain uses TRBV6-5 with TRBJ1-1, with 7 nucleotides matching TRBD1. V was pared by 6 bases and J by 4 bases, with 11 bases of the junction left unmatched. The germline V gene has CDR1 MNHEY and CDR2 SVGAGI. This CDR3 is 15 amino acids long. CDR3 coding DNA: TGTGCCAGCAGGGGCGATTCCAGGGGGTTCACTGAAGCTTTCTTT. Protein product: CASRGDSRGFTEAFF.

J is TRBJ1-3 and V is TRBV18; no definite D call. V lost 3 bases and J 0 bases, leaving 9 bases between the germline ends. The CDR3 covers 15 residues. Germline values: CDR1 KGHSH, CDR2 LQKENI. CDR3 in amino acids: CASSPTYTSGNTIYF. In DNA, the CDR3 is TGTGCCAGCTCACCTACCTATACCTCTGGAAACACCATATATTTT.

CDR3 nucleotides: TGTGCCAGCAGCTCCGGTCCCCCTAACACAGATACGCAGTATTTT. Translating it yields CASSSGPPNTDTQYF. This sequence joins TRBV7-9 and TRBJ2-3; D is undetermined. From germline, CDR1 is SEHNR and CDR2 FQNEAQ (reference sequence). The CDR3 totals 15 residues. V lost 4 bases, J lost 2 bases, and 13 bases lay in between.

In this sample, this clone turned up once. The CDR3 sequence: CASSQDLGVMNTEAFF. As DNA, the CDR3 is TGTGCCAGCAGCCAAGATCTCGGGGTTATGAACACTGAAGCTTTCTTT. The rearrangement links TRBV14 to TRBJ1-1; D is undetermined. V lost 0 bases, J lost 0 bases, and 11 bases lay in between. Germline V CDR1 and CDR2: SGHDN, FVKESK. This CDR3 spans 16 amino acids.

CDR3 DNA: TGTGCCAGCAGCGGGGACAGGGGGCGTGAAAAACTGTTTTTT. It is translated as CASSGDRGREKLFF. The chain joins TRBV9 to TRBJ1-4, with TRBD1 identical over 12 bases. V lost 3 bases, J lost 7 bases, and 1 base stayed unmatched. The germline V gene has CDR1 SGDLS and CDR2 YYNGEE. This CDR3 region has 14 residues. The whole variable domain, remainder taken from reference TRBV9 and TRBJ1-4, is DSGVTQTPKHLITATGQRVTLRCSPRSGDLSVYWYQQSLDQGLQFLIQYYNGEERAKGNILERFSAQQFPDLHSELNLSSLELGDSALYFCASSGDRGREKLFFGSGTQLSVL.

The sample holds one count of this clone. The chain employs TRBV4-1 and TRBJ1-1, with D possibly matching TRBD1 (5 bases). Germline CDR1 reads MGHRA; CDR2 reads YSYEKL. The CDR3 spans 15 residues. Trimming cost V 2 bases and J 1 base, with 11 bases left between them. The CDR3 here is CASSQRGTRNTEAFF. CDR3 bases: TGCGCCAGCAGCCAACGGGGGACGAGGAACACTGAAGCTTTCTTT.

The chain is built from TRBV28 and TRBJ1-6, with a possible D match to TRBD1 (5 bases). V was pared by 6 bases and J by 7 bases, with 13 bases between. This CDR3 comprises 14 residues. CDR1 and CDR2 (germline): MDHEN, SYDVKM. For the CDR3, the DNA is TGTGCCAGCAGCTACGGGGGTAGCAATTCACCCCTCCACTTT. Amino acid sequence: CASSYGGSNSPLHF.

The CDR3 reads CASSIWTGYSNQPQHF. In DNA form, the CDR3 reads TGTGCCAGTAGTATATGGACAGGGTACAGCAATCAGCCCCAGCATTTT. The chain couples TRBV19 to TRBJ1-5, with 8 bases matching TRBD1. Germline V gene sequence: CDR1 LNHDA, CDR2 SQIVND (reference sequence). With 2 bases clipped from V and 1 base from J, the junction kept 4 bases outside the gene matches. CDR3 length: 16 residues.

There are a few counts of this clone. The rearrangement links TRBV19 to TRBJ2-1; 15 bases agree with TRBD2. Germline loops: CDR1 LNHDA, CDR2 SQIVND (reference sequence). The CDR3 spans 11 residues. V dropped 9 bases and J dropped 15; count of bases not matched to a gene: 3. In DNA form, the CDR3 reads TGTGCCAGCAGGACTAGCGGGGGGGTGTTCTTC. Encoded protein: CASRTSGGVFF.

This clone turned up a few times. The rearrangement links TRBV3-1 (or the pseudogene TRBV3-2) to TRBJ2-2; TRBD2 matches 9 bases. In germline, CDR1 is LGHDT, CDR2 YNNKEL (reference sequence). V was clipped by 0 bases and J by 5 bases; unmatched bases: 7. The CDR3 consists of 17 residues. Written as DNA, the CDR3 is TGTGCCAGCAGCCAAGACTTAAGCGGGGGGCCGACCGGGGAGCTGTTTTTT. This codes for CASSQDLSGGPTGELFF.

The CDR3 loop is CATSRQRGSSGNTIYF. The CDR3 DNA reads as TGTGCCACCAGCAGGCAGCGGGGAAGCTCTGGAAACACCATATATTTT. The V gene is TRBV15, the J gene TRBJ1-3; D remains ambiguous. There are 16 residues in the CDR3. Germline CDR1 is LNHNV and CDR2 is YYDKDF (reference sequence). Trimming shortened V by 3 bases and J by 0 bases, and 12 bases separated the two germline ends.